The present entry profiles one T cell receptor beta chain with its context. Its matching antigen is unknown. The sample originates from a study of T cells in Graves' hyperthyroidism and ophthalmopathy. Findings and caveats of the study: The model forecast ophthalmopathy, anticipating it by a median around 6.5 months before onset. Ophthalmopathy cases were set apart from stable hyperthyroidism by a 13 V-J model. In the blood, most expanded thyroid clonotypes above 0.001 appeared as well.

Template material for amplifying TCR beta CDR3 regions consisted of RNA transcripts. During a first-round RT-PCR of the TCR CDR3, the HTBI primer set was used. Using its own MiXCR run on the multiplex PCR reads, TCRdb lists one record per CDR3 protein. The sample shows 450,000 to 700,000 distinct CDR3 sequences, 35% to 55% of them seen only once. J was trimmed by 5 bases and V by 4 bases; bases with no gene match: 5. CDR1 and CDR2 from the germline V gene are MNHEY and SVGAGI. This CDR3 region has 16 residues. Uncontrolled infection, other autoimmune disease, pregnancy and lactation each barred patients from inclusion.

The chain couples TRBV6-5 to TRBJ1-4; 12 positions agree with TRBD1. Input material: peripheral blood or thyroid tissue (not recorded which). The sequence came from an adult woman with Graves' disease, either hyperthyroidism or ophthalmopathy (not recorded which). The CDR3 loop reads CASSSGQGAENEKLFF. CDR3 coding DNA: TGTGCCAGCAGTTCGGGACAGGGGGCCGAAAATGAAAAACTGTTTTTT.